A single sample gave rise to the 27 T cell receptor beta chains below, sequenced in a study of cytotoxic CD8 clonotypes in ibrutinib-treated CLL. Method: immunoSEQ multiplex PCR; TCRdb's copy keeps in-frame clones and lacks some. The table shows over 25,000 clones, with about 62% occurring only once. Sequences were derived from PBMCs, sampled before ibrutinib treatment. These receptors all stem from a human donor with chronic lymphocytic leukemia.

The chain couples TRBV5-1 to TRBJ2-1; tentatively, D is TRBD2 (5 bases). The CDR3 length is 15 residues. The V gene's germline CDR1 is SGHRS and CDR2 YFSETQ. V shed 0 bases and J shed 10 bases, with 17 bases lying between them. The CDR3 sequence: CASSLGLTRIGEQFF. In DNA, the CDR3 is TGCGCCAGCAGCTTGGGCCTTACTAGAATTGGGGAGCAGTTCTTC.

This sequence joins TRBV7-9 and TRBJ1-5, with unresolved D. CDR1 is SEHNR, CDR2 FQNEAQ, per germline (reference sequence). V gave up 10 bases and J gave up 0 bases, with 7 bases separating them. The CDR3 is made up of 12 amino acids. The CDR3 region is CATTDSNQPQHF. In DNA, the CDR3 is TGTGCCACCACAGATAGCAATCAGCCCCAGCATTTT.

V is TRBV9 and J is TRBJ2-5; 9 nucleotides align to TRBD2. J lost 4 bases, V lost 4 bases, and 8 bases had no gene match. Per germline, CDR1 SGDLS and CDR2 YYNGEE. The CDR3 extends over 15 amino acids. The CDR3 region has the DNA TGTGCCAGCAGCACACGAGCGGGGGGCGGAGAGACCCAGTACTTC. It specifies CASSTRAGGGETQYF.

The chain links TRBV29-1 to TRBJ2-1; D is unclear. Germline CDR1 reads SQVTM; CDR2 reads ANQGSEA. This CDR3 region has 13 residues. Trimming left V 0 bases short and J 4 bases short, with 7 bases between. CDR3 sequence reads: CSVEDRLYNEQFF. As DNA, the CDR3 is TGCAGCGTTGAAGATCGGCTATACAATGAGCAGTTCTTC.

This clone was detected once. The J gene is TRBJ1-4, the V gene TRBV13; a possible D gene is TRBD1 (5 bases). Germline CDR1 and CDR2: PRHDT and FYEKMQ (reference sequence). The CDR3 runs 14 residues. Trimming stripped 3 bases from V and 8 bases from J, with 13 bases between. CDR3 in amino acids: CASSFREEGEKLFF. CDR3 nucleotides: TGTGCCAGCAGCTTCCGGGAGGAGGGGGAAAAACTGTTTTTT. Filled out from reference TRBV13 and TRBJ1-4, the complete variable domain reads AAGVIQSPRHLIKEKRETATLKCYPIPRHDTVYWYQQGPGQDPQFLISFYEKMQSDKGSIPDRFSAQQFSDYHSELNMSSLELGDSALYFCASSFREEGEKLFFGSGTQLSVL.

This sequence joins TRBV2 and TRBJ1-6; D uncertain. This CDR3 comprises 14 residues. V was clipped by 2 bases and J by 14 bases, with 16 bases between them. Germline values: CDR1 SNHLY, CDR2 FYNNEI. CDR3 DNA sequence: TGTGCCAGCAGTGAAAGGTCGGTTAACGTAGCCCTCCACTTT. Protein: CASSERSVNVALHF.

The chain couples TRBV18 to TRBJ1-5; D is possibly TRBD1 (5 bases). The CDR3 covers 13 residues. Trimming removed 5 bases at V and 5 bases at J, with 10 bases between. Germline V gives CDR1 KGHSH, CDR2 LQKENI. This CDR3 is CASSSDSYQPQHF. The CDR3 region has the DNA TGTGCCAGCTCAAGCGACAGCTATCAGCCCCAGCATTTT.

CDR3 residues: CASSLWGTQYF. The CDR3 DNA reads TGCGCCAGCAGCCTCTGGGGGACCCAGTACTTC. The chain joins TRBV5-1 to TRBJ2-5, with D hard to call. Germline V gene data show CDR1 as SGHRS and CDR2 as YFSETQ. V was cut by 4 bases and J by 7 bases, with 8 bases left in between. This CDR3 has 11 residues. Full variable domain (outside the CDR3, taken from reference TRBV5-1 and TRBJ2-5): KAGVTQTPRYLIKTRGQQVTLSCSPISGHRSVSWYQQTPGQGLQFLFEYFSETQRNKGNFPGRFSGRQFSNSRSEMNVSTLELGDSALYLCASSLWGTQYFGPGTRLLVL.

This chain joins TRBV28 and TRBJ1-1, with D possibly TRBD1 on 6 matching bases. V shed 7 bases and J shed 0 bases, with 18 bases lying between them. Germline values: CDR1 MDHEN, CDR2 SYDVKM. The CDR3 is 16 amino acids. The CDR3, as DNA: TGTGCCAGCACCCAACCAGGGGCCCCTATGAACACTGAAGCTTTCTTT. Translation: CASTQPGAPMNTEAFF.

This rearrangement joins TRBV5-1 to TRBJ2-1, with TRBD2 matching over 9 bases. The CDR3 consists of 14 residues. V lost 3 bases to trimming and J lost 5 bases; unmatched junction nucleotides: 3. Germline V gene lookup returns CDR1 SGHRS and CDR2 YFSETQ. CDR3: CASSYSSGDNEQFF. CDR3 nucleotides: TGCGCCAGCAGCTACTCTAGCGGGGACAATGAGCAGTTCTTC.

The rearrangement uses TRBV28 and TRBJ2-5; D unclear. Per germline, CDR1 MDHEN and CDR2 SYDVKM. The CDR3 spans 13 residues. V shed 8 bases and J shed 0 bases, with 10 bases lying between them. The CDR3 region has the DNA TGTGCCAGCCGTCCATCCTACCAAGAGACCCAGTACTTC. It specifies CASRPSYQETQYF.

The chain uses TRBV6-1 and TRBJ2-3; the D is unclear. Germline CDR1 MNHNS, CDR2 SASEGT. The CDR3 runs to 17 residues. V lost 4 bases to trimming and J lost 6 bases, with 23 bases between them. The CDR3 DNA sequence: TGTGCCAGCAGTGTAGGAGCGTCTTCATCATTTCGTGATACGCAGTATTTT. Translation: CASSVGASSSFRDTQYF.

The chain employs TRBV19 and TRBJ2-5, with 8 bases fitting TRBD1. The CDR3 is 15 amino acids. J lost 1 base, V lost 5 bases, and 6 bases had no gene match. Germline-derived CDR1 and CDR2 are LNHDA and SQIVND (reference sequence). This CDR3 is CASSARTGPQETQYF. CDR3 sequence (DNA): TGTGCCAGTAGTGCCCGGACAGGGCCCCAAGAGACCCAGTACTTC.

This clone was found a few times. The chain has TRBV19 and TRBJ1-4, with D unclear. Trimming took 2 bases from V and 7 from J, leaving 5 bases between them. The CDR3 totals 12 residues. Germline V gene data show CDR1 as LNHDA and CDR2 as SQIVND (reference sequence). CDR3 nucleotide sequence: TGTGCCAGTAGTATATTAGGTGAAAAACTGTTTTTT. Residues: CASSILGEKLFF.

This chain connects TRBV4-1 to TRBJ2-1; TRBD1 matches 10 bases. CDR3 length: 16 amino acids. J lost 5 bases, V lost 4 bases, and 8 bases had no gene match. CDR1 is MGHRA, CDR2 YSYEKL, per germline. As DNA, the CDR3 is TGCGCCAGCAGCCCATTACCGGGACAGGGGAACAATGAGCAGTTCTTC. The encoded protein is CASSPLPGQGNNEQFF.

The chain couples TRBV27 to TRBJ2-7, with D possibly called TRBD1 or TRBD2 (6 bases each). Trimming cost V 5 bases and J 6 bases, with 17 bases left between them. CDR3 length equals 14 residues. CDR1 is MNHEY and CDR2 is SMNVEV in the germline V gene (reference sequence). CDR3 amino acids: CASSIGGFGLEQYF. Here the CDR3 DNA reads TGTGCCAGCAGTATAGGGGGGTTCGGGCTCGAGCAGTACTTC.

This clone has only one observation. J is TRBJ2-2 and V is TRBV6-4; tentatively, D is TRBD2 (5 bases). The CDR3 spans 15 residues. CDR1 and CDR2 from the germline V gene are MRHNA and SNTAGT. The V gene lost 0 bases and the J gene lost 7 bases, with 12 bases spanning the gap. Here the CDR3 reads CASSDSRVASGELFF. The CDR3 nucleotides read TGTGCCAGCAGTGACTCGAGGGTCGCGAGCGGGGAGCTGTTTTTT.

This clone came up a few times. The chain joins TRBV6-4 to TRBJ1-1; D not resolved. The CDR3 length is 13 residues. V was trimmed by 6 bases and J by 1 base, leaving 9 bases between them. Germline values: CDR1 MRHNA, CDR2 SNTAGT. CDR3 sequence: CASSPRGNTEAFF. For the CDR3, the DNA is TGTGCCAGCAGCCCCCGGGGGAACACTGAAGCTTTCTTT.

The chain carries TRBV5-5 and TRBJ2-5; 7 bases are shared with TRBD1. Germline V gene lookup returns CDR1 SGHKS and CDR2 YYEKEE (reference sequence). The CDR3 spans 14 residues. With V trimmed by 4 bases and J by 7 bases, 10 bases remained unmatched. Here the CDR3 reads CASSVRTGDVTQYF. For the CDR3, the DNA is TGTGCCAGCAGCGTCCGGACAGGAGATGTGACCCAGTACTTC. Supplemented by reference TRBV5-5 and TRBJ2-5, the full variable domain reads DAGVTQSPTHLIKTRGQQVTLRCSPISGHKSVSWYQQVLGQGPQFIFQYYEKEERGRGNFPDRFSARQFPNYSSELNVNALLLGDSALYLCASSVRTGDVTQYFGPGTRLLVL.

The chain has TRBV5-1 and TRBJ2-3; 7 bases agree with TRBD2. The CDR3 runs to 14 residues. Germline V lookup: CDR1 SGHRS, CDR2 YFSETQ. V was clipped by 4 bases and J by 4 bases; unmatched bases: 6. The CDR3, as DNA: TGCGCCAGCAGCGAACAGCGGGGTGCAGATACGCAGTATTTT. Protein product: CASSEQRGADTQYF.

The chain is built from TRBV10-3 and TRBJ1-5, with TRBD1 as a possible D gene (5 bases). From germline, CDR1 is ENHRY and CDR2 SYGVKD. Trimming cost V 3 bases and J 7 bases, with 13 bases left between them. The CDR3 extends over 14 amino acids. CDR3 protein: CAISERDDIQPQHF. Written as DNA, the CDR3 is TGTGCCATCAGTGAACGGGACGACATACAGCCCCAGCATTTT.

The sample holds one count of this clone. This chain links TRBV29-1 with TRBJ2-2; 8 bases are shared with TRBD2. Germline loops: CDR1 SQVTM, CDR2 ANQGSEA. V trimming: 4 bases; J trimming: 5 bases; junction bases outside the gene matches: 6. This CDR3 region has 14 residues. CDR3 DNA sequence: TGCAGCGTTGGCATGCCGGGAGGGACCGGGGAGCTGTTTTTT. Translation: CSVGMPGGTGELFF.

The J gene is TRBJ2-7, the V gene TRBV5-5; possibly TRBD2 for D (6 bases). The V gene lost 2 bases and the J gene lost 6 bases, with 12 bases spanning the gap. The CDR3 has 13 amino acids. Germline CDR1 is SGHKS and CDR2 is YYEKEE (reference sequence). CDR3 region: CASSLLATREQYF. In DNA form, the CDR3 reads TGTGCCAGCAGCTTACTAGCAACGCGCGAGCAGTACTTC.

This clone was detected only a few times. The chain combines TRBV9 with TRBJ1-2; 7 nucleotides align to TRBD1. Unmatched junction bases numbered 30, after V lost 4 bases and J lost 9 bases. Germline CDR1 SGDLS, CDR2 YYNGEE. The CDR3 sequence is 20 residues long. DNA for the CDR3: TGTGCCAGCAGCCAACTGCCCTCCTACGGGACAGTCTACATCCCGGGGAGCTACACCTTC. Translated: CASSQLPSYGTVYIPGSYTF.

The CDR3 sequence is CASSLDRVEEKLFF. In DNA, the CDR3 is TGTGCCAGCTCACTCGACAGGGTCGAAGAAAAACTGTTTTTT. The V and J genes are TRBV18 and TRBJ1-4, with 7 bases fitting TRBD1. V lost 4 bases to trimming and J lost 8 bases; unmatched junction nucleotides: 7. The CDR3 spans 14 residues. Germline CDR1 KGHSH, CDR2 LQKENI.

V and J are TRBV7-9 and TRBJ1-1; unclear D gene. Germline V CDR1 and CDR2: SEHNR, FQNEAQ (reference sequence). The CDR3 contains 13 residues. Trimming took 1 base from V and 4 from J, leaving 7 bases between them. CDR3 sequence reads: CASSLEWGTEAFF. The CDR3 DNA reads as TGTGCCAGCAGCTTAGAATGGGGCACTGAAGCTTTCTTT.

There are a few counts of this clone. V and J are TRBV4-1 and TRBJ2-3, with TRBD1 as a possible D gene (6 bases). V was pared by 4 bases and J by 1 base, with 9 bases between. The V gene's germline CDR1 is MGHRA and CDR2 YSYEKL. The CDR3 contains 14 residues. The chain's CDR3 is CASSPRTGTDTQYF. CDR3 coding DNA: TGCGCCAGCAGCCCCCGGACAGGCACAGATACGCAGTATTTT.